The T cell receptor beta chain under discussion was sequenced for a study of blood T cell repertoires in COVID-19. Whole-study context: The study drew acute and convalescent COVID-19 samples from the United States, Italy and Spain.

In germline, CDR1 is MNHEY, CDR2 SMNVEV (reference sequence). The V and J ends lost 5 bases and 3 bases respectively, with 11 bases between them. The CDR3 spans 13 residues. Repertoires were generated with immunoSEQ multiplex PCR, while TCRdb's copy carries only in-frame clones and drops some. This sample has 130,000 or so clones, with about 80% found just once. Sequencing was carried out using peripheral blood. The chain joins TRBV27 to TRBJ2-7, with D possibly TRBD1 on 6 matching bases. The sequence was collected from an elderly woman with acute or convalescent COVID-19. The CDR3 loop is CASSRQEVYEQYF. CDR3 coding DNA: TGTGCCAGCAGTCGACAGGAAGTCTACGAGCAGTACTTC.